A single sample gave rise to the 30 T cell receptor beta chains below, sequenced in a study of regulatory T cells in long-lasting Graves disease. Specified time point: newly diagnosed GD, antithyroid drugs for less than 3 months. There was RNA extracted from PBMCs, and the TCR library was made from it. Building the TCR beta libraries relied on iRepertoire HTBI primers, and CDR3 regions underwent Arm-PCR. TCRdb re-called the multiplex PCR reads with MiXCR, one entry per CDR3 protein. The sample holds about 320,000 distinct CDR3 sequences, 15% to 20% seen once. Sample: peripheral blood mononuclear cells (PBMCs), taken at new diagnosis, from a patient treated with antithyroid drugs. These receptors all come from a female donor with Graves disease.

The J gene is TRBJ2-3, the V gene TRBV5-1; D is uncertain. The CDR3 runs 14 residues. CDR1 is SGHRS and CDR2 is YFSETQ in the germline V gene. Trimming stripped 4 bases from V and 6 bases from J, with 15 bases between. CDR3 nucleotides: TGCGCCAGCAGCCCGGACGGAGCCGAGGATACGCAGTATTTT. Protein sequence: CASSPDGAEDTQYF.

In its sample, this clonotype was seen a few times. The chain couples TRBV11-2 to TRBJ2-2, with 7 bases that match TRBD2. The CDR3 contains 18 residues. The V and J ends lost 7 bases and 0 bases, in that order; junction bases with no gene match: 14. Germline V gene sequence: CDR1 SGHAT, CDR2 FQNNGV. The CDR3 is CASIPWDYPFANTGELFF. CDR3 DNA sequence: TGTGCCAGCATCCCGTGGGACTATCCGTTTGCGAACACCGGGGAGCTGTTTTTT.

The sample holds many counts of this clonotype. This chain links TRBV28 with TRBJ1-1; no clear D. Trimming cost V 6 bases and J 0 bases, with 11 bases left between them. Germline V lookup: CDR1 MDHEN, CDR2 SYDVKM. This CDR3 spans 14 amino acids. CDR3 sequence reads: CASSPPHLNTEAFF. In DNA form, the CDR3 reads TGTGCCAGCAGCCCACCCCACCTGAACACTGAAGCTTTCTTT.

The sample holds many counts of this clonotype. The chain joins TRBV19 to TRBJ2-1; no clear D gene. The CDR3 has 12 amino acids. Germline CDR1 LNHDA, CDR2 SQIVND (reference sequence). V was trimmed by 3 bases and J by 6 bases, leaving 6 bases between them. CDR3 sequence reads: CASSIHRNEQFF. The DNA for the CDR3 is TGTGCCAGTAGTATTCATCGCAATGAGCAGTTCTTC.

The CDR3 DNA reads TGTGCCAGCAGTGAACAGGACACCTATCAGCCCCAGCATTTT. Translation gives CASSEQDTYQPQHF. The chain has TRBV6-1 and TRBJ1-5; D is possibly TRBD1 (5 bases). Germline V gene sequence: CDR1 MNHNS, CDR2 SASEGT. V lost 2 bases to trimming and J lost 5 bases, with 10 bases between them. The CDR3 loop spans 14 amino acids.

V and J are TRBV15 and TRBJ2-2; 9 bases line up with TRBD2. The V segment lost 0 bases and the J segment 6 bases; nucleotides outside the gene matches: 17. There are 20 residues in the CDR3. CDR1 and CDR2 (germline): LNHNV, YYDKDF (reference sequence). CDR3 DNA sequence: TGTGCCACCAGCAGAGATACTCTGGCGGGAGGGCCCGGAGCAGCCGGGGAGCTGTTTTTT. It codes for CATSRDTLAGGPGAAGELFF.

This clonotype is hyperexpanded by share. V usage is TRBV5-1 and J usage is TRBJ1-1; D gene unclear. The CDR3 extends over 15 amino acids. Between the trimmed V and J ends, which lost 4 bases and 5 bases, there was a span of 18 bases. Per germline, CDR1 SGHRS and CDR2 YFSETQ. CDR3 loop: CASSPEQSARTEAFF. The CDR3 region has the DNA TGCGCCAGCAGCCCCGAACAAAGCGCACGGACTGAAGCTTTCTTT.

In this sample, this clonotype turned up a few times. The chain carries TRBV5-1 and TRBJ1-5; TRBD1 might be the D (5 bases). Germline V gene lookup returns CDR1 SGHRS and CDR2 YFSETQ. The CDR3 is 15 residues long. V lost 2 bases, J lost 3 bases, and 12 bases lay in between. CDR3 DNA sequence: TGCGCCAGCAGCTTAGGTGACAGTTTCAATCAGCCCCAGCATTTT. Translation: CASSLGDSFNQPQHF.

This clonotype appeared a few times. The CDR3 protein is CAWNRGGYPYEQYF. CDR3 DNA sequence: TGTGCCTGGAACCGGGGGGGGTACCCCTACGAGCAGTACTTC. J is TRBJ2-7 and V is TRBV30; 8 bases fit TRBD2. The CDR3 spans 14 residues. CDR1 and CDR2 (germline): GTSNPN, SVGIG (reference sequence). V was clipped by 4 bases and J by 2 bases; unmatched bases: 7.

The CDR3 protein is CASSLATGGQSSYEQYF. The CDR3 bases are TGTGCCAGCAGCTTAGCCACAGGGGGCCAGAGCTCCTACGAGCAGTACTTC. This sequence joins TRBV11-2 and TRBJ2-7, with 9 bases that match TRBD1. The CDR3 sequence is 17 residues long. V was pared by 1 base and J by 0 bases, with 7 bases of the junction left unmatched. CDR1 and CDR2 from the germline V gene are SGHAT and FQNNGV.

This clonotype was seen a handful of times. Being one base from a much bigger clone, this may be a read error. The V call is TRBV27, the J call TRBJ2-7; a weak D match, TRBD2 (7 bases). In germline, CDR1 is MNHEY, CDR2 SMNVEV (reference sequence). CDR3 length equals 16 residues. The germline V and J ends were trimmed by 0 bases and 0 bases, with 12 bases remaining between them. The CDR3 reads CASSLSKGGGSYEQYF. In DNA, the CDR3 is TGTGCCAGCAGTTTATCGAAGGGAGGGGGCTCCTACGAGCAGTACTTC.

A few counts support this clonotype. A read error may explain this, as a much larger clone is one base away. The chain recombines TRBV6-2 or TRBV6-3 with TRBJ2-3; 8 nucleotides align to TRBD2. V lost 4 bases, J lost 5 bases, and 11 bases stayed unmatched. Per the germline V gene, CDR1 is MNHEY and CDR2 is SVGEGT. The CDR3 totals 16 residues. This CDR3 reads CASSCHYGRAEDTQYF. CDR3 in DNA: TGTGCCAGCAGTTGTCATTACGGGAGGGCTGAAGATACGCAGTATTTT.

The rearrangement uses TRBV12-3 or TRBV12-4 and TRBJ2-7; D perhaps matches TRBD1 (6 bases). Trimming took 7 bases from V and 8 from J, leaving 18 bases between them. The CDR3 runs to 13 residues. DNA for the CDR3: TGTGCCAGCACCGCAACGCAGGGGTGGAAGCAGTACTTC. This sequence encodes CASTATQGWKQYF.

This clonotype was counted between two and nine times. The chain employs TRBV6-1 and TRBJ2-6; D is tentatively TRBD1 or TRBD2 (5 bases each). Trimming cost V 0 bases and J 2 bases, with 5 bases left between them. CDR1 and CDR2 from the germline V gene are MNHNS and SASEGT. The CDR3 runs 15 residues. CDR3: CASSEAGAGANVLTF. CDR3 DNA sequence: TGTGCCAGCAGTGAAGCGGGGGCTGGGGCCAACGTCCTGACTTTC.

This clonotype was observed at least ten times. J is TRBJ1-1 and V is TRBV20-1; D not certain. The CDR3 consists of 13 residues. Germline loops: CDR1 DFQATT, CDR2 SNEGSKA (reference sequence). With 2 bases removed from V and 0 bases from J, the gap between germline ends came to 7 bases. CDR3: CSARSGLNTEAFF. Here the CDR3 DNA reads TGCAGTGCTAGAAGCGGGTTGAACACTGAAGCTTTCTTT.

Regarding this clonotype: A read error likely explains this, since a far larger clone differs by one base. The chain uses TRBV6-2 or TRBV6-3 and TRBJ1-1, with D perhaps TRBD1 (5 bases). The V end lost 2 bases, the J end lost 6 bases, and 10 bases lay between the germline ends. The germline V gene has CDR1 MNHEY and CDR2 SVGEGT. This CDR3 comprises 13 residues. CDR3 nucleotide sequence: TGTGCCAGCAGTTACAGTCGGGACGCTGAAGCTTTCTTT. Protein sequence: CASSYSRDAEAFF.

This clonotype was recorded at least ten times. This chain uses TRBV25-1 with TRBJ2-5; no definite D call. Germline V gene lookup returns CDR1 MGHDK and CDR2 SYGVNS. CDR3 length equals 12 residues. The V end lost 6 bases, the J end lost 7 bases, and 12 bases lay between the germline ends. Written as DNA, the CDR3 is TGTGCCAGCAGCGGTGGGGTGGGGACCCAGTACTTC. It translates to CASSGGVGTQYF.

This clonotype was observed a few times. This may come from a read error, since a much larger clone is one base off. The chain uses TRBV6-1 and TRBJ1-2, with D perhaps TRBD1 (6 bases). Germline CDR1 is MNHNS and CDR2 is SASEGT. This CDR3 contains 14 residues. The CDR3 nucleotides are TGTGCCAGCAGTGAATCGCGGGACATCGACGGCTGCACCTTC. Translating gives CASSESRDIDGCTF.

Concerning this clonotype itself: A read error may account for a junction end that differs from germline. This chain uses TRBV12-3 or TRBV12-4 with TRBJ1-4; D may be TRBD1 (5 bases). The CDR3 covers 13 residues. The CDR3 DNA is TGTGCCAGCAGTTTGGGGGTTAATGAAAAACTGCTTTTT. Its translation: CASSLGVNEKLLF.

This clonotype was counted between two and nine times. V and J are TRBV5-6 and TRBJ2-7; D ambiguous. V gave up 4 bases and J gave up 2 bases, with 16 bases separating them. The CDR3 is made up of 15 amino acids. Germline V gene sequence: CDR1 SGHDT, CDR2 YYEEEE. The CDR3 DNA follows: TGTGCCAGCAGCCTCCCATCTGGGAACGCCTACGAGCAGTACTTC. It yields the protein CASSLPSGNAYEQYF.

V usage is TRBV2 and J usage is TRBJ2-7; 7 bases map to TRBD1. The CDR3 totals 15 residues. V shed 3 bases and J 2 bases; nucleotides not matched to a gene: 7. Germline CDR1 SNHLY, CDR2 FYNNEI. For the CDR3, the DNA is TGTGCCAGCAGTGACCGGGCAGGGGGACCCTACGAGCAGTACTTC. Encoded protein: CASSDRAGGPYEQYF.

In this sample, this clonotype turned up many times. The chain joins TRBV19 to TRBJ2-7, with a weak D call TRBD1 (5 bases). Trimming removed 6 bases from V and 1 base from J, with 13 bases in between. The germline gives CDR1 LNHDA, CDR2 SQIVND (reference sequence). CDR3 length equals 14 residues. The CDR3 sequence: CASSLTDSSYEQYF. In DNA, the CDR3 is TGTGCCAGTAGCCTCACTGACAGTTCCTACGAGCAGTACTTC.

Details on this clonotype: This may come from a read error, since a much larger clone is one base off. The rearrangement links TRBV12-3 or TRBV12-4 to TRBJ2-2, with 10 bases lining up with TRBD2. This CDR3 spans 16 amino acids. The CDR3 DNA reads TGTGCCAGCAGTTTATTCCTAGCGGGAGTGGCCGGGGAGCTGGTTTTT. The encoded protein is CASSLFLAGVAGELVF.

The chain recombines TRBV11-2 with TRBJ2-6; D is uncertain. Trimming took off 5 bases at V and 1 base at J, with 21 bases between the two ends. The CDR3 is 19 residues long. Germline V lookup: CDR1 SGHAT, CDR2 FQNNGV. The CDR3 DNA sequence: TGTGCCAGCAGCCCCGCGGATTGGCCCCCCATATCTGGGGCCAACGTCCTGACTTTC. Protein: CASSPADWPPISGANVLTF.

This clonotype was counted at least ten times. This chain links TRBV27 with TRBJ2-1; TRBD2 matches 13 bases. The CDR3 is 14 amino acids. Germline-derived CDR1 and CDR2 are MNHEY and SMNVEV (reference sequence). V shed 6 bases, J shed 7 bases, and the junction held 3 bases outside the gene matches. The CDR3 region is CASSTSGRANEQFF. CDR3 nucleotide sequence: TGTGCCAGCAGCACTAGCGGGAGGGCGAATGAGCAGTTCTTC.

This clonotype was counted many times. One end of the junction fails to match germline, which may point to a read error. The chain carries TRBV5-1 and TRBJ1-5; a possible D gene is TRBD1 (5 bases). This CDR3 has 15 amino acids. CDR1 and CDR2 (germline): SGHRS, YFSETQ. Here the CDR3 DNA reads TGTGCCAGCAGCCTTACCGGGGCGAGCAATCAGCCCCAGCATTTT. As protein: CASSLTGASNQPQHF.

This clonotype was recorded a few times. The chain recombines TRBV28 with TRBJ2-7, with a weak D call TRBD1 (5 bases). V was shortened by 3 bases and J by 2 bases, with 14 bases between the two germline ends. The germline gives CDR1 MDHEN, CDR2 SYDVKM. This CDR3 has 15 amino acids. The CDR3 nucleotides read TGTGCCAGCAGTTTGCGTGCCGACAGCCCCTACGAGCAGTACTTC. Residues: CASSLRADSPYEQYF. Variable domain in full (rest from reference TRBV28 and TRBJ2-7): DVKVTQSSRYLVKRTGEKVFLECVQDMDHENMFWYRQDPGLGLRLIYFSYDVKMKEKGDIPEGYSVSREKKERFSLILESASTNQTSMYLCASSLRADSPYEQYFGPGTRLTVT.

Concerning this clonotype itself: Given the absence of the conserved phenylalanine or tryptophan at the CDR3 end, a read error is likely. CDR3 protein: CAWRDSFYEQYS. Written as DNA, the CDR3 is TGTGCCTGGAGAGACAGTTTCTATGAGCAGTACTCC. The chain is built from TRBV30 and TRBJ2-7; D perhaps matches TRBD1 (5 bases). CDR1 and CDR2 (germline): GTSNPN, SVGIG (reference sequence). Trimming cost V 3 bases and J 7 bases, with 13 bases left between them. This CDR3 contains 12 residues.

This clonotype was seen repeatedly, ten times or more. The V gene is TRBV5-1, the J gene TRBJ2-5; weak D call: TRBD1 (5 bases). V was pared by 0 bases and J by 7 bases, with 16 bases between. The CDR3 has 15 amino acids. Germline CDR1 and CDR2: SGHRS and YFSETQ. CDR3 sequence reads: CASSLEGHRLGTQYF. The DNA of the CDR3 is TGCGCCAGCAGCTTGGAAGGACATCGCTTGGGGACCCAGTACTTC.

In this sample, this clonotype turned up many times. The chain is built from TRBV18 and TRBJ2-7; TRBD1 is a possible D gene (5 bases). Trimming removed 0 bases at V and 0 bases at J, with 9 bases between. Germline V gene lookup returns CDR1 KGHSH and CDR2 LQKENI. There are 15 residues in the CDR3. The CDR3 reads CASSPPQDISYEQYF. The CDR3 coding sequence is TGTGCCAGCTCACCACCGCAGGACATCTCCTACGAGCAGTACTTC.